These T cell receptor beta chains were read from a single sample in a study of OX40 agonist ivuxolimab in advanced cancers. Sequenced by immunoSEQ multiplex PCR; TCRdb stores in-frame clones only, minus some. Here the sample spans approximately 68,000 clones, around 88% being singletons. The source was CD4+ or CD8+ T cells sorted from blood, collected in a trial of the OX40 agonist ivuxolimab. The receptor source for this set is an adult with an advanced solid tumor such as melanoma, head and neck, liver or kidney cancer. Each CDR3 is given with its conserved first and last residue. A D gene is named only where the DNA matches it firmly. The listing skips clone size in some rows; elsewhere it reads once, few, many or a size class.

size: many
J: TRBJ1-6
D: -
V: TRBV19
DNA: TGTGCCAGTAGTATTCGCCGGGATAATTCACCCCTCCACTTT
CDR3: CASSIRRDNSPLHF

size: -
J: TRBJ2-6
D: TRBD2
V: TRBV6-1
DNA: TGTGCCAGCAGGAGCGGGAGCTCTGGGGCCAACGTCCTGACTTTC
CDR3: CASRSGSSGANVLTF

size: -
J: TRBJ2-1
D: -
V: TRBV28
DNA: TGTGCCAGCAGTATTACCTCAGGGGGGTGGTACAATGAGCAGTTCTTC
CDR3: CASSITSGGWYNEQFF

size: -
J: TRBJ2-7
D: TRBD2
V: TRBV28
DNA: TGTGCCAGCAGTTTACCCGGACTAGCGGGGGCCATCGAGCAGTACTTC
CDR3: CASSLPGLAGAIEQYF

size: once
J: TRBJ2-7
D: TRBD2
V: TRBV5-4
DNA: TGTGCCAGCAGCTTGGTTGGTAGCGGGGCGCGGGAGCAGTACTTC
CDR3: CASSLVGSGAREQYF

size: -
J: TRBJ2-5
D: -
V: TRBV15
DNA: TGTGCCACCAGCAGAGCGTGGGGGAATGTGGAGACCCAGTACTTC
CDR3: CATSRAWGNVETQYF

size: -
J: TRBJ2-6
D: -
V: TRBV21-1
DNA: TGTGCCAGCAGCAACAGCGACTCTGGGGCCAACGTCCTGACTTTC
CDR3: CASSNSDSGANVLTF

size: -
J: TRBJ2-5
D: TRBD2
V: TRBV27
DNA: TGTGCCAGCAGTTCAGCGGGAGTGTGGGAGACCCAGTACTTC
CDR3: CASSSAGVWETQYF

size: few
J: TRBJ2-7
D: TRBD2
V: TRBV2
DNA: TGTGCCAGCATCCCACTAGCGGGAGGACGAGGAGAGCAGTACTTC
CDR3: CASIPLAGGRGEQYF

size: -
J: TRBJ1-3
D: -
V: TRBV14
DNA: TGTGCCAGCAGCCCACATCTATCTGGAAACACCATATATTTT
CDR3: CASSPHLSGNTIYF

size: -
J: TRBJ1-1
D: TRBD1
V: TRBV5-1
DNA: TGCGCCAGCAGCGAAGGGGGCGGGCTTGAAGCTTTCTTT
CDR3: CASSEGGGLEAFF

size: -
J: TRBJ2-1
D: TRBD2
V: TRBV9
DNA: TGTGCCAGCAGCGCCCTAGCGGGAGGGTACAATGAGCAGTTCTTC
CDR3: CASSALAGGYNEQFF